This T cell receptor beta chain came from a study of Ad26.COV2.S vaccination and SARS-CoV-2 variants. At the level of the study: The donor was enrolled in the Ad26.COV2.S arm of the COV1001 trial.

V lost 4 bases and J lost 6, with 15 bases in between. This CDR3 contains 14 residues. The V gene's germline CDR1 is SGHRS and CDR2 YFSETQ. Note on this clone: What it recognizes is unknown.

Findings and caveats of the study: Breadth and depth estimates from TCRs may understate total T cell responses.

Treatment reported: roughly 18 received Ad26.COV2.S at low or high dose, single or two shots; about five received placebo; per-sample allocation not given. Samples were taken on day 63 after the first vaccine or placebo injection. The administered vaccine (an Ad26 vector) expressed Wuhan-strain SARS-CoV-2 spike. The repertoire was sequenced with immunoSEQ multiplex PCR; TCRdb's copy has only in-frame clones and lacks some. This sample has more than 300,000 clones, with about 82% found just once. The chain carries TRBV5-1 and TRBJ2-3; no definite D call. The sequence derives from a person aged 18-60 years who received the Ad26.COV2.S COVID-19 vaccine or a placebo. The sample in question was peripheral blood, obtained in a trial of Ad26.COV2.S vaccine versus placebo. In DNA, the CDR3 is TGCGCCAGCAGCCGACCGAACACTGGGGATACGCAGTATTTT. Its protein is CASSRPNTGDTQYF.